This T cell receptor beta chain derives from a study of shared clonotypes between healthy human individuals. Study summary: Each donor's CD4 naive and CD4 memory cells filled three plates apiece, CD8 naive two, and CD8 memory one.

Study-wide points: Sampling covered nothing but blood. Tissue TCR repertoires likely differ from those found in blood. Generally, estimated richness proved larger in naive subsets than it did in memory subsets. All-four-donor shared clonotypes had higher generation probabilities than non-shared clonotypes did.

Worth noting for this clone: Its antigen remains unknown.

Some clones are missing from TCRdb's copy, which holds only in-frame ones; the method was immunoSEQ multiplex PCR. The sample records 640,000 or so clones, roughly 78% being singletons. J lost 3 bases, V lost 4 bases, and 13 bases had no gene match. This CDR3 has 18 residues. Germline CDR1 and CDR2: SGDLS and YYNGEE. The rearrangement uses TRBV9 and TRBJ2-4; the match to TRBD2 covers 10 bases. The sequence derives from a woman in her twenties or thirties in good health. The sequenced sample consisted of memory CD4+ T cells sorted from blood. Stated subset: CD45RA-negative fraction. In DNA form, the CDR3 reads TGTGCCAGCAGCTACGAGCGGGAGGGCCATAAGGACAAAAACATTCAGTACTTC. Translating gives CASSYEREGHKDKNIQYF.